This T cell receptor beta chain comes out of a study of control samples from healthy donors and cancer patients. V lost 0 bases to trimming and J lost 8 bases; unmatched junction nucleotides: 10. CDR1 is SEHNR, CDR2 FQNEAQ, per germline (reference sequence). CDR3 length: 16 amino acids. Clones were read by immunoSEQ multiplex PCR, and TCRdb kept only the in-frame ones, dropping some. The repertoire holds tens of thousands of clones, with approximately 80% as singletons. The source of this sequence is a man in his sixties with head and neck cancer. Sequencing was carried out using PBMCs. The chain employs TRBV7-9 and TRBJ2-1; 7 nucleotides agree with TRBD1. The CDR3 coding sequence is TGTGCCAGCAGCTTAGCCCTGACAGGGTGGTTTGATGAGCAGTTCTTC. Amino acid sequence: CASSLALTGWFDEQFF.